The 15 T cell receptor beta chains presented below share a single source sample, sequenced in a study of blood T cell repertoires in COVID-19. The assay was immunoSEQ multiplex PCR, and TCRdb's table has in-frame clones only and misses some. The sample has about 140,000 clones, approximately 84% seen once. Source material: peripheral blood. Every receptor here comes from a human donor with acute or convalescent COVID-19. The donor label of this sample is uncertain.

This chain links TRBV4-3 with TRBJ2-1; 8 positions match TRBD1. CDR3 size: 15 residues. Trimming at V came to 4 bases and at J to 8 bases, leaving 10 bases not matched to a gene. Germline values: CDR1 LGHNA, CDR2 YSLEER. CDR3 DNA sequence: TGCGCCAGCAGCCTCAGGGGGCGGAGCGAGGATGAGCAGTTCTTC. This translates into CASSLRGRSEDEQFF.

The chain is built from TRBV18 and TRBJ1-6; 7 bases map to TRBD1. The germline V gene has CDR1 KGHSH and CDR2 LQKENI. The CDR3 covers 14 residues. V shed 3 bases and J 7 bases; nucleotides not matched to a gene: 3. The CDR3 loop reads CASSPRGQNSPLHF. CDR3 DNA: TGTGCCAGCTCACCTCGGGGACAGAATTCACCCCTCCACTTT.

The genes are TRBV7-2 and TRBJ1-2; the D gene is possibly TRBD1 (5 bases). The ends were cut back, 1 base at V and 8 bases at J, with 14 bases in the middle. CDR3 size: 14 residues. Germline lookup yields CDR1 SGHTA and CDR2 FQGNSA. The chain's CDR3 is CASSLVGRATGYTF. The CDR3 region has the DNA TGTGCCAGCAGCTTAGTCGGCAGGGCCACGGGCTACACCTTC.

J is TRBJ1-2 and V is TRBV24-1; TRBD1 matches 9 bases. This CDR3 is 15 amino acids long. The V segment lost 3 bases and the J segment 3 bases; nucleotides outside the gene matches: 4. Looked up from germline, CDR1 is KGHDR and CDR2 is SFDVKD. In DNA form, the CDR3 reads TGTGCCACCAGTGATACCCGACAGGGGGACTATGGCTACACCTTC. Its translation: CATSDTRQGDYGYTF.

This clone was recorded only once. The V and J genes are TRBV5-1 and TRBJ1-5; TRBD1 agrees at 10 bases. Germline CDR1 and CDR2: SGHRS and YFSETQ. V trimming: 4 bases; J trimming: 7 bases; junction bases outside the gene matches: 2. The CDR3 totals 13 residues. The CDR3 sequence: CASSPDRGQPQHF. The CDR3 DNA reads as TGCGCCAGCAGCCCGGACAGGGGGCAGCCCCAGCATTTT. The full variable domain, in which reference TRBV5-1 and TRBJ1-5 provide the parts outside the CDR3, is KAGVTQTPRYLIKTRGQQVTLSCSPISGHRSVSWYQQTPGQGLQFLFEYFSETQRNKGNFPGRFSGRQFSNSRSEMNVSTLELGDSALYLCASSPDRGQPQHFGDGTRLSIL.

The CDR3 DNA is TGTGCCAGCAGTGAACTAGGGGCAGGGGGCATTGGCTACACCTTC. Translating it yields CASSELGAGGIGYTF. The chain couples TRBV25-1 to TRBJ1-2, with 8 bases matching TRBD1. CDR3 length: 15 residues. The V segment lost 2 bases and the J segment 7 bases; nucleotides outside the gene matches: 9. CDR1 and CDR2 (germline): MGHDK, SYGVNS.

The chain carries TRBV24-1 and TRBJ2-2; TRBD2 matches 8 bases. Germline CDR1 KGHDR, CDR2 SFDVKD. The length of the CDR3 is 18 residues. The ends lost 3 bases at V and 4 bases at J; junction bases unmatched: 12. CDR3 protein: CATSDPAGASGSTGELFF. CDR3 nucleotide sequence: TGTGCCACCAGTGATCCCGCAGGAGCAAGCGGGAGCACCGGGGAGCTGTTTTTT.

This chain connects TRBV7-2 to TRBJ2-7; 9 bases agree with TRBD2. CDR3 length: 17 amino acids. Germline trimming cut 1 base from V and 4 bases from J; bases unmatched to any gene: 11. Germline CDR1 SGHTA, CDR2 FQGNSA. CDR3 sequence (DNA): TGTGCCAGCAGCTTAGGCGGGAGGGCCAGACCAGGGTACGAGCAGTACGTC. It codes for CASSLGGRARPGYEQYV.

This clone was detected only once. The chain is built from TRBV7-2 and TRBJ1-6; maybe TRBD1 (5 bases). The CDR3 spans 15 residues. Trimming removed 1 base from V and 3 bases from J, with 7 bases in between. Per germline, CDR1 SGHTA and CDR2 FQGNSA. CDR3 bases: TGTGCCAGCAGCTTAGGGGGCAGCTATAATTCACCCCTCCACTTT. Translated: CASSLGGSYNSPLHF.

V gene TRBV4-2 combines with J gene TRBJ2-1, with D tentatively TRBD1 (6 bases). The CDR3 covers 16 residues. CDR1 and CDR2 (germline): LGHNA, YNFKEQ. The germline V and J ends were trimmed by 0 bases and 4 bases, with 13 bases remaining between them. For the CDR3, the DNA is TGTGCCAGCAGCCAAGATGGGCCAGGGGCTTACAATGAGCAGTTCTTC. It is translated as CASSQDGPGAYNEQFF.

CDR3 residues: CASSLESGTSFREQFF. The CDR3 DNA reads TGTGCCAGCAGCTTAGAGTCTGGGACTTCCTTTCGAGAGCAGTTCTTC. The genes are TRBV11-2 and TRBJ2-1; D might be TRBD2 (6 bases). V lost 0 bases and J lost 10, with 19 bases in between. Germline V gene sequence: CDR1 SGHAT, CDR2 FQNNGV. This CDR3 spans 16 amino acids.

CDR3: CASSQVNSGNTIYF. As DNA, the CDR3 is TGTGCCAGCAGCCAAGTCAACTCTGGAAACACCATATATTTT. This rearrangement joins TRBV14 to TRBJ1-3; no reliable D call. Germline V gene data show CDR1 as SGHDN and CDR2 as FVKESK. Trimming stripped 1 base from V and 0 bases from J, with 4 bases between. CDR3 length: 14 amino acids.

The chain joins TRBV24-1 to TRBJ2-3, with D possibly matching TRBD1 (6 bases). The CDR3 runs 15 residues. V was cut by 7 bases and J by 2 bases, with 15 bases left in between. Germline lookup yields CDR1 KGHDR and CDR2 SFDVKD. CDR3 amino acids: CATSESGATTDTQYF. The CDR3 nucleotides read TGTGCCACCAGCGAATCAGGGGCCACCACAGATACGCAGTATTTT.

The count of this clone is one. The rearrangement links TRBV4-2 to TRBJ2-2, with TRBD2 identical over 8 bases. Germline V lookup: CDR1 LGHNA, CDR2 YNFKEQ. CDR3 length equals 16 residues. V shed 1 base, J shed 7 bases, and the junction held 8 bases outside the gene matches. The CDR3 nucleotides read TGTGCCAGCAGCCAAGCGCTCGGGAGGGCTAGCGGGGAGCTGTTTTTT. Translating it yields CASSQALGRASGELFF.

V usage is TRBV7-3 and J usage is TRBJ1-1; D call uncertain. V gave up 1 base and J gave up 0 bases, with 6 bases separating them. The CDR3 has 14 amino acids. Germline CDR1 SGHTA, CDR2 FQGTGA. The CDR3 spells CASSLNSLNTEAFF. The CDR3 region has the DNA TGTGCCAGCAGCTTAAACAGTCTGAACACTGAAGCTTTCTTT. The full variable domain, with the rest looked up from reference TRBV7-3 and TRBJ1-1, is GAGVSQTPSNKVTEKGKYVELRCDPISGHTALYWYRQSLGQGPEFLIYFQGTGAADDSGLPNDRFFAVRPEGSVSTLKIQRTERGDSAVYLCASSLNSLNTEAFFGQGTRLTVV.